Presented here are 4 T cell receptor beta chains from one specimen sequenced in a study of blood T cell repertoires in COVID-19. The protocol was immunoSEQ multiplex PCR, while the TCRdb copy is restricted to in-frame clones and leaves out a portion. The sample consists of roughly 20,000 clones, about 89% of them appearing once. The sample was peripheral blood. All receptors derive from a human donor in a cohort sampled during active COVID-19.

The rearrangement joins TRBV3-1 (or the pseudogene TRBV3-2) to TRBJ1-1; TRBD1 aligns across 9 bases. Germline loops: CDR1 LGHDT, CDR2 YNNKEL (reference sequence). The V and J ends lost 3 bases and 7 bases, in that order; junction bases with no gene match: 6. The CDR3 totals 14 residues. This CDR3 reads CASSQRTGEDEAFF. Written as DNA, the CDR3 is TGTGCCAGCAGCCAGAGGACAGGGGAGGATGAAGCTTTCTTT.

CDR3 amino acids: CASSYPRARDTEAFF. Written as DNA, the CDR3 is TGTGCCAGCAGTTACCCCAGGGCACGGGACACTGAAGCTTTCTTT. The gene calls are TRBV6-6 and TRBJ1-1, with TRBD1 as a possible D gene (5 bases). The CDR3 totals 15 residues. The germline V and J ends were trimmed by 2 bases and 3 bases, with 13 bases remaining between them. Germline-derived CDR1 and CDR2 are MNHNY and SVGAGI (reference sequence).

The rearrangement links TRBV7-3 to TRBJ1-1, with D perhaps matching TRBD1 (5 bases). CDR1 is SGHTA and CDR2 is FQGTGA in the germline V gene. V was shortened by 2 bases and J by 3 bases, with 10 bases between the two germline ends. The CDR3 extends over 14 amino acids. As DNA, the CDR3 is TGTGCCAGCAGCTTACAGGGCGAGGACACTGAAGCTTTCTTT. Encoded protein: CASSLQGEDTEAFF.

The chain couples TRBV5-4 to TRBJ2-7; 8 bases are shared with TRBD2. This CDR3 contains 16 residues. Germline lookup yields CDR1 SGHNT and CDR2 YYREEE (reference sequence). V was pared by 4 bases and J by 5 bases, with 14 bases of the junction left unmatched. CDR3: CASSPAGSGSFHEQYF. In nucleotides, the CDR3 is TGTGCCAGCAGCCCGGCTGGGAGCGGGAGTTTCCACGAGCAGTACTTC.